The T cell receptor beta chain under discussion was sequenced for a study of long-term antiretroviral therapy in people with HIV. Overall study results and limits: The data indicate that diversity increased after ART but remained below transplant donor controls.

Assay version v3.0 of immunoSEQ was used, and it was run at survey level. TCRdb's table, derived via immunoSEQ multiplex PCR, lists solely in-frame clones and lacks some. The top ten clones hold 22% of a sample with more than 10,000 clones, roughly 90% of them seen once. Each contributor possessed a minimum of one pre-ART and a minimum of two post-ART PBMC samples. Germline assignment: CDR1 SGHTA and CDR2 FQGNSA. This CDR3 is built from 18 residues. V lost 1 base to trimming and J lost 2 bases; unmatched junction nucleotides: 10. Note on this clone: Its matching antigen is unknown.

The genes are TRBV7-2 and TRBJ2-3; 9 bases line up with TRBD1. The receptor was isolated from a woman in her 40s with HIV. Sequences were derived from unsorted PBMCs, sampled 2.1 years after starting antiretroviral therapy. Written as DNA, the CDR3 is TGTGCCAGCAGCTTAGTATCGGTAGGACAGGGGCACACAGATACGCAGTATTTT. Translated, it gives CASSLVSVGQGHTDTQYF.